These 29 T cell receptor beta chains were all obtained from the same sample, sequenced in a study of blood T cell repertoires in COVID-19. This table comes from immunoSEQ multiplex PCR, and its TCRdb copy is limited to in-frame clones, with some not included. The sample has 120,000 to 150,000 clones, around three quarters seen once. Sequenced: peripheral blood. The source is a man between 60 and 70 years old with acute or convalescent COVID-19.

The gene calls are TRBV9 and TRBJ1-1; possibly TRBD1 for D (5 bases). The germline gives CDR1 SGDLS, CDR2 YYNGEE. The CDR3 runs 14 residues. V lost 2 bases, J lost 6 bases, and 14 bases lay in between. DNA for the CDR3: TGTGCCAGCAGCGTGGGGGGGTTTGAGGCTGAAGCTTTCTTT. Its translation: CASSVGGFEAEAFF.

CDR3 coding DNA: TGCGCCAGCAGTGGCGCGACAGGGGCTCTGAACACTGAAGCTTTCTTT. It yields the protein CASSGATGALNTEAFF. This rearrangement joins TRBV10-2 to TRBJ1-1; 8 positions agree with TRBD1. The CDR3 is 16 residues long. Germline CDR1 is WSHSY and CDR2 is SAAADI. V lost 4 bases and J lost 0; bases outside the gene matches: 7.

There are a few counts of this clone. The chain links TRBV6-5 to TRBJ1-6; 8 bases line up with TRBD1. CDR1 and CDR2 from the germline V gene are MNHEY and SVGAGI. V lost 0 bases to trimming and J lost 5 bases; unmatched junction nucleotides: 0. The CDR3 contains 15 residues. CDR3 region: CASSYSGQDNSPLHF. CDR3 DNA sequence: TGTGCCAGCAGTTACTCGGGACAGGATAATTCACCCCTCCACTTT.

The genes are TRBV7-2 and TRBJ2-1, with unresolved D. CDR3 size: 15 residues. Deletions cut 1 base from V and 6 bases from J, with 13 bases between. Germline values: CDR1 SGHTA, CDR2 FQGNSA. The CDR3 loop reads CASSLVGWVGNEQFF. CDR3 DNA sequence: TGTGCCAGCAGCTTAGTCGGGTGGGTCGGCAATGAGCAGTTCTTC.

This rearrangement joins TRBV12-3 or TRBV12-4 to TRBJ1-1, with unresolved D. Trimming removed 5 bases at V and 5 bases at J, with 12 bases between. The CDR3 covers 13 residues. The CDR3 nucleotides are TGTGCCAGCAGTCTGGGCCTTTGGACTGAAGCTTTCTTT. Translated: CASSLGLWTEAFF.

This sequence joins TRBV11-3 and TRBJ2-3; TRBD2 is a possible D gene (5 bases). V gave up 5 bases and J gave up 2 bases, with 14 bases separating them. Per the germline V gene, CDR1 is SGHNT and CDR2 is YENEEA. The CDR3 is 15 amino acids. CDR3 sequence: CASSPGGGPTDTQYF. The CDR3, as DNA: TGTGCCAGCAGCCCCGGCGGCGGGCCCACAGATACGCAGTATTTT.

The chain links TRBV30 to TRBJ1-1, with D possibly being TRBD1 (5 bases). This CDR3 has 14 residues. The germline gives CDR1 GTSNPN, CDR2 SVGIG (reference sequence). Trimming pared 2 bases from V and 2 bases from J, leaving 12 bases between. The CDR3 protein is CAWSQGTVNTEAFF. The DNA for the CDR3 is TGTGCCTGGAGTCAAGGGACTGTCAACACTGAAGCTTTCTTT.

The V and J genes are TRBV19 and TRBJ1-1; D gene uncertain. Trimming pared 5 bases from V and 4 bases from J, leaving 14 bases between. CDR1 and CDR2 (germline): LNHDA, SQIVND (reference sequence). The CDR3 extends over 14 amino acids. The CDR3 DNA sequence: TGTGCCAGTAGTCCCGACCGCGGCGGCACTGAAGCTTTCTTT. Its protein product is CASSPDRGGTEAFF.

The J gene is TRBJ1-2, the V gene TRBV28; possibly TRBD1 for D (5 bases). The CDR3 runs to 13 residues. The V end was cut by 7 bases, the J end by 7 bases, with 16 bases between. CDR1 and CDR2 from the germline V gene are MDHEN and SYDVKM. The CDR3 sequence: CASTSGGAGGYTF. CDR3 DNA sequence: TGTGCCAGCACCTCTGGCGGGGCGGGTGGCTACACCTTC.

The V gene is TRBV6-2 or TRBV6-3, the J gene TRBJ2-1, with 13 bases fitting TRBD2. The CDR3 consists of 15 residues. Germline CDR1 and CDR2: MNHEY and SVGEGT. V dropped 5 bases and J dropped 4; count of bases not matched to a gene: 2. The CDR3 sequence is CASSQLAGGYNEQFF. The CDR3 nucleotides are TGTGCCAGCAGTCAACTAGCGGGAGGGTACAATGAGCAGTTCTTC.

This clone was observed a handful of times. The chain carries TRBV29-1 and TRBJ2-1, with a possible D match to TRBD1 (6 bases). Looked up from germline, CDR1 is SQVTM and CDR2 is ANQGSEA. The CDR3 contains 12 residues. Trimming removed 7 bases from V and 3 bases from J, with 10 bases in between. CDR3 sequence reads: CSAGVLYNEQFF. CDR3 coding DNA: TGCAGCGCAGGGGTCCTCTACAATGAGCAGTTCTTC.

This chain uses TRBV6-4 with TRBJ2-3; 7 bases fit TRBD2. Germline lookup yields CDR1 MRHNA and CDR2 SNTAGT. This CDR3 is built from 15 residues. Trimming removed 4 bases from V and 2 bases from J; junction bases left unmatched: 6. The DNA for the CDR3 is TGTGCCAGCAGTGCTGGCGGGAGAACCACAGATACGCAGTATTTT. This encodes CASSAGGRTTDTQYF.

The chain combines TRBV2 with TRBJ1-2; the match to TRBD1 covers 8 bases. The CDR3 runs 13 residues. Trimming removed 3 bases from V and 7 bases from J; junction bases left unmatched: 4. Germline V lookup: CDR1 SNHLY, CDR2 FYNNEI. CDR3 sequence: CASSDTGGSGYTF. The CDR3 nucleotides are TGTGCCAGCAGTGATACAGGGGGTTCTGGCTACACCTTC.

The rearrangement links TRBV2 to TRBJ1-5; TRBD1 aligns across 7 bases. The junction had 5 bases not matched to a gene; V was cut back by 5 bases and J by 1 base. The CDR3 runs to 15 residues. In germline, CDR1 is SNHLY, CDR2 FYNNEI. CDR3 DNA sequence: TGTGCCAGCAGTCTGGGACAGCCCAGCAATCAGCCCCAGCATTTT. Translating gives CASSLGQPSNQPQHF.

V gene TRBV5-1 combines with J gene TRBJ2-1; TRBD2 is a possible D gene (6 bases). V shed 3 bases and J shed 6 bases, with 13 bases lying between them. The CDR3 has 14 residues. From germline, CDR1 is SGHRS and CDR2 YFSETQ. CDR3 DNA: TGCGCCAGCAGCTCCGTTAGACTAGGCAATGAGCAGTTCTTC. It translates to CASSSVRLGNEQFF.

The chain combines TRBV5-4 with TRBJ2-7; D uncertain. Germline V CDR1 and CDR2: SGHNT, YYREEE (reference sequence). The germline V and J ends were trimmed by 3 bases and 3 bases, with 7 bases remaining between them. The CDR3 extends over 12 amino acids. The CDR3, as DNA: TGTGCCAGCAGCTCCACAGACTACGAGCAGTACTTC. This codes for CASSSTDYEQYF. Based on the CDR3 plus reference TRBV5-4 and TRBJ2-7, the full variable domain is ETGVTQSPTHLIKTRGQQVTLRCSSQSGHNTVSWYQQALGQGPQFIFQYYREEENGRGNFPPRFSGLQFPNYSSELNVNALELDDSALYLCASSSTDYEQYFGPGTRLTVT.

The chain joins TRBV19 to TRBJ2-5; 7 bases map to TRBD2. CDR1 LNHDA and CDR2 SQIVND come from the germline V gene (reference sequence). This CDR3 region has 15 residues. Losses at the gene ends were 6 bases for V and 2 bases for J; bases not matched to a gene: 9. The CDR3 DNA sequence: TGTGCCAGTAGCTCTATGACGGGAGGTCAAGAGACCCAGTACTTC. It specifies CASSSMTGGQETQYF. Drawing the rest from reference TRBV19 and TRBJ2-5, the complete variable domain is DGGITQSPKYLFRKEGQNVTLSCEQNLNHDAMYWYRQDPGQGLRLIYYSQIVNDFQKGDIAEGYSVSREKKESFPLTVTSAQKNPTAFYLCASSSMTGGQETQYFGPGTRLLVL.

This rearrangement joins TRBV4-2 to TRBJ2-2; no definite D call. Per the germline V gene, CDR1 is LGHNA and CDR2 is YNFKEQ. With 4 bases removed from V and 0 bases from J, the gap between germline ends came to 9 bases. The CDR3 is 15 amino acids. The CDR3 sequence: CASSRSEPNTGELFF. CDR3 in DNA: TGTGCCAGCAGCCGTAGTGAGCCGAACACCGGGGAGCTGTTTTTT.

This clone was picked up a small number of times. The chain is built from TRBV5-1 and TRBJ1-2; possibly TRBD1 for D (6 bases). V was cut by 0 bases and J by 6 bases, with 15 bases left in between. The CDR3 has 15 residues. Germline V gene data show CDR1 as SGHRS and CDR2 as YFSETQ. Here the CDR3 DNA reads TGCGCCAGCAGCTTGGCTCGGGGGGCAGGGGATGGCTACACCTTC. It codes for CASSLARGAGDGYTF.

The chain employs TRBV18 and TRBJ2-7; D might be TRBD1 (5 bases). This CDR3 comprises 12 residues. Germline loops: CDR1 KGHSH, CDR2 LQKENI. V dropped 4 bases and J dropped 3 bases, with 7 bases sitting between them. CDR3 region: CASSRDSYEQYF. CDR3 DNA: TGTGCCAGCTCACGCGACAGCTACGAGCAGTACTTC. The variable domain in full, with the rest retrieved from reference TRBV18 and TRBJ2-7, is NAGVMQNPRHLVRRRGQEARLRCSPMKGHSHVYWYRQLPEEGLKFMVYLQKENIIDESGMPKERFSAEFPKEGPSILRIQQVVRGDSAAYFCASSRDSYEQYFGPGTRLTVT.

V gene TRBV11-2 combines with J gene TRBJ2-3, with 11 bases aligning to TRBD2. V lost 6 bases and J lost 1; bases outside the gene matches: 12. Germline V gene data show CDR1 as SGHAT and CDR2 as FQNNGV. The CDR3 totals 18 residues. In nucleotides, the CDR3 is TGTGCCAGCAGTCGACTTTCATTGGGACTAGCGGGCACAGATACGCAGTATTTT. Translation gives CASSRLSLGLAGTDTQYF. Based on the CDR3 plus reference TRBV11-2 and TRBJ2-3, the full variable domain is EAGVAQSPRYKIIEKRQSVAFWCNPISGHATLYWYQQILGQGPKLLIQFQNNGVVDDSQLPKDRFSAERLKGVDSTLKIQPAKLEDSAVYLCASSRLSLGLAGTDTQYFGPGTRLTVL.

The chain recombines TRBV7-9 with TRBJ1-6, with a weak D call TRBD1 (5 bases). Trimming shortened V by 6 bases and J by 4 bases, and 10 bases separated the two germline ends. The germline V gene has CDR1 SEHNR and CDR2 FQNEAQ (reference sequence). This CDR3 has 14 amino acids. The CDR3 region is CASSNDRYNSPLHF. CDR3 in DNA: TGTGCCAGCAGTAACGACAGATATAATTCACCCCTCCACTTT.

This sequence joins TRBV14 and TRBJ1-2, with D possibly matching TRBD1 (6 bases). Germline lookup yields CDR1 SGHDN and CDR2 FVKESK. This CDR3 has 13 amino acids. With 2 bases removed from V and 5 bases from J, the gap between germline ends came to 9 bases. The CDR3 region is CASSQTQGYGYTF. The CDR3 DNA reads TGTGCCAGCAGCCAAACACAGGGTTATGGCTACACCTTC.

This chain uses TRBV5-1 with TRBJ2-7; 8 nucleotides line up with TRBD2. CDR1 SGHRS and CDR2 YFSETQ come from the germline V gene. With V trimmed by 3 bases and J by 5 bases, 10 bases remained unmatched. The CDR3 has 15 amino acids. The CDR3 DNA follows: TGCGCCAGCAGCTCACGGGGGGGACGCGTCGACGAGCAGTACTTC. Protein sequence: CASSSRGGRVDEQYF.

This clone was observed once. The CDR3 sequence: CASSQDLGALGEQYF. The CDR3 DNA sequence: TGTGCCAGCAGCCAAGATTTAGGGGCCCTGGGCGAGCAGTACTTC. V usage is TRBV14 and J usage is TRBJ2-7; tentatively, D is TRBD1 (5 bases). Germline CDR1 is SGHDN and CDR2 is FVKESK. CDR3 length equals 15 residues. Deletions cut 0 bases from V and 6 bases from J, with 15 bases between.

In DNA, the CDR3 is TGTGCCAGCAGCCCCGGGGCTCGGGGGGAATCAGGGTATGGCTACACCTTC. Encoded protein: CASSPGARGESGYGYTF. The chain uses TRBV9 and TRBJ1-2; D may be TRBD1 (5 bases). The V end lost 4 bases, the J end lost 5 bases, and 24 bases lay between the germline ends. The CDR3 loop spans 17 amino acids. Germline CDR1 and CDR2: SGDLS and YYNGEE.

CDR3 nucleotides: TGTGCCAGCAGCTTGGGGGGAGGAGGACAAGAGACCCAGTACTTC. It encodes CASSLGGGGQETQYF. The genes are TRBV7-3 and TRBJ2-5, with a weak D call TRBD2 (6 bases). Trimming stripped 3 bases from V and 2 bases from J, with 13 bases between. CDR3 size: 15 residues. The germline gives CDR1 SGHTA, CDR2 FQGTGA.

The chain has TRBV7-9 and TRBJ2-2; a possible D gene is TRBD2 (6 bases). The CDR3 runs to 19 residues. Germline values: CDR1 SEHNR, CDR2 FQNEAQ (reference sequence). V lost 4 bases and J 4 bases, leaving 25 bases between the germline ends. Written as DNA, the CDR3 is TGTGCCAGCAGCTCGAATCTCCCGGGACCCAGCGGGTCCACCGGGGAGCTGTTTTTT. Amino acids: CASSSNLPGPSGSTGELFF.

The chain couples TRBV4-2 to TRBJ2-7; TRBD1 matches at 8 bases. CDR1 and CDR2 (germline): LGHNA, YNFKEQ. The trim removed 5 bases at V and 3 bases at J, leaving 12 bases unmatched. There are 16 residues in the CDR3. Here the CDR3 DNA reads TGTGCCAGCAGCTTAAATTCCGGGACAGGCGGCTACGAGCAGTACTTC. Amino acids: CASSLNSGTGGYEQYF.